This TCR beta chain originates from a study of cytomegalovirus exposure and HLA in healthy donors (dated by TCRdb to 2016 to 2017). Notes on the research overall: A later analysis indicated that the 100 to 150 validation repertoires were generated on the platform also employed for the 666 repertoires of the first cohort. The study aimed to test whether signatures of past pathogen exposure could be identified by cataloging public T cell receptors. In addition to the first cohort of hundreds of subjects, a separate validation cohort of 120 different subjects was used. To predict cytomegalovirus infection status, the study combined high-throughput TCR immunosequencing, statistical association of individual TCRs with disease status, and machine learning.

Study-level results and caveats: In vitro tests confirmed that a few of the cytomegalovirus-associated TCR beta chains recognize cytomegalovirus antigens. Subsequent analysis determined that TCRs grouped into clusters in the first cohort also showed a tendency toward co-occurrence across the roughly 120 validation repertoires, and 85% to 95% of cluster scores exceeded 0. In both the original and validation cohorts, the classifier was reported to diagnose cytomegalovirus status with high specificity and sensitivity. According to the authors, the approach could potentially be generalized to other disease states and immunological phenotypes. A later analysis lacked HLA typing for the validation cohort, so it scored co-occurrence in that cohort across all 130 or so repertoires. Most TCR sequences were seen in very few donors, while some public TCRs were found in many individuals. In the study, approximately 160 TCR beta chains were listed as associated with cytomegalovirus.

The CDR3 numbers 13 residues from cysteine through phenylalanine. This entry keeps only the CDR3 DNA: 39 bases, framed from base 1. Based on the germline V gene, the CDR1 and CDR2 sequences are SGHTA and FQGTGA. The junction shows trimming of 6 bases on V and 4 bases on J, plus 12 bases between the germline ends. As for this clone: There is no known antigen for this receptor. The input lacks base qualities; no much larger clone sits a single base away.

Libraries were made using the immunoSEQ multiplex PCR assay. Per the original workflow: A statistical classification framework was built for diagnosing cytomegalovirus status from the catalog of TCR beta chain sequences. TCRdb mirrors the immuneACCESS table, restricted to in-frame sequences. Some clones are absent from its copies; in checked studies, under half trace to an unresolved V gene, and the reason for the others is unknown. That table gives V, J and clone size, and the DNA gave D and trimming. The sample data list about 180,000 clones, and 85% of these were observed just once. Approximately 15% of the sample is taken by the ten largest. The donors belonged to the validation cohort of under 150 subjects, which was separate from the approximately 610-subject first cohort.

Recombination linked TRBV7-3 to TRBJ2-5; a tentative D call is TRBD1 (7 bases match). The TCR comes from a man between 18 and 29 years old in good health and CMV-seropositive. The sample comprised PBMCs. At the DNA level, the sequence is TGTGCCAGCAGTCCCCAGGGGGGAGAGACCCAGTACTTC. It translates as CASSPQGGETQYF.